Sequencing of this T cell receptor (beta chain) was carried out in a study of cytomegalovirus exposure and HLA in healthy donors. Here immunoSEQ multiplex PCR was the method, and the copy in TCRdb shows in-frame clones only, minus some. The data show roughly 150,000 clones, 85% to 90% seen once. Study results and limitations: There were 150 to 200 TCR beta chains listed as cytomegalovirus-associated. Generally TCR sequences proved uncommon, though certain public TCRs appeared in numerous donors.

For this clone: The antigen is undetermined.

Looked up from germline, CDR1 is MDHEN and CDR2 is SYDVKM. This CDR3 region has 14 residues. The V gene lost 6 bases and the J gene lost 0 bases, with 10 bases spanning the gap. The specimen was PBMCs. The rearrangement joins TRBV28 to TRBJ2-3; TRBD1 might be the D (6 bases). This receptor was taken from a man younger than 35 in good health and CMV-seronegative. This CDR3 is CASRETGSTDTQYF. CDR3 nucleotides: TGTGCCAGCAGGGAAACAGGGAGCACAGATACGCAGTATTTT.